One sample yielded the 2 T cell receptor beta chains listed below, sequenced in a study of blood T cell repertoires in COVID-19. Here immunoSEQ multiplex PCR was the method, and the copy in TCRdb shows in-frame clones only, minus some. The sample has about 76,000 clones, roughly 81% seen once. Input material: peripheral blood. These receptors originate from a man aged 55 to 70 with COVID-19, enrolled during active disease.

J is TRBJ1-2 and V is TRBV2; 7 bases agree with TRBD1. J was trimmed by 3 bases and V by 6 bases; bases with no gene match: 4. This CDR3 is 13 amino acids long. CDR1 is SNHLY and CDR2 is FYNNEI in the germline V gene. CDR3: CASREDRYYGYTF. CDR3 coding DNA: TGTGCCAGCAGGGAGGACAGGTACTATGGCTACACCTTC.

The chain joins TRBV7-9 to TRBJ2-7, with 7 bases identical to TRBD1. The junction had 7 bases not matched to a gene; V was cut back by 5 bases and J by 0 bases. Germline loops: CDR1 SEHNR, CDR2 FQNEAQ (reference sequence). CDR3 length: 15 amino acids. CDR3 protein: CASSPDRESSYEQYF. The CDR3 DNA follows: TGTGCCAGCAGCCCAGACAGGGAAAGCTCCTACGAGCAGTACTTC.